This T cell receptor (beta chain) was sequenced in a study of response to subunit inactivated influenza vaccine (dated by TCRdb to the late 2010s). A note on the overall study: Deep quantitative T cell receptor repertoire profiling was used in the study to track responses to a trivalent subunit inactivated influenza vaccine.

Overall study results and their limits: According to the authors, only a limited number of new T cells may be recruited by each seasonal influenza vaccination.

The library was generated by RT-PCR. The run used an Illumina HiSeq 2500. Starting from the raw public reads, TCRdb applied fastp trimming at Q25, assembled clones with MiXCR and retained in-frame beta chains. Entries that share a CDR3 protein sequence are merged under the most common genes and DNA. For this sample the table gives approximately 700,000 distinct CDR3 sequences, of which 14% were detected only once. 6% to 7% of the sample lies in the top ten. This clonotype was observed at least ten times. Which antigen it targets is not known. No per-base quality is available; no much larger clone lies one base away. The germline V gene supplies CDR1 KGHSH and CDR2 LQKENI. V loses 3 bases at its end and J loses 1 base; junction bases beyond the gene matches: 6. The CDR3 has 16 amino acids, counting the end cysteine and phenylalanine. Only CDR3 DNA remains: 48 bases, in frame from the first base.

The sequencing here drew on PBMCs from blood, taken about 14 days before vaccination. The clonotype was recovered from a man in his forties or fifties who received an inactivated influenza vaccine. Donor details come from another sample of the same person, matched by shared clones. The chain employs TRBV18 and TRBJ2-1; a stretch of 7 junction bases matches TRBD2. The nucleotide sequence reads TGTGCCAGCTCACCCCCCCTAGCGGCTTCCTACAATGAGCAGTTCTTC. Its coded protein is CASSPPLAASYNEQFF.